A selection of T cell receptor beta chains follows, all from one sample in a study of regulatory T cells in long-lasting Graves disease. One entry per CDR3 protein, called by TCRdb with MiXCR from the multiplex PCR reads. The sample shows under 800,000 distinct CDR3 sequences, about 15% of them seen only once. This sample also appeared in a second study, on T cells in Graves' hyperthyroidism and ophthalmopathy.

The input for sequencing was peripheral blood mononuclear cells (PBMCs), taken at new diagnosis, from a patient treated with antithyroid drugs. The source is a woman aged 25 to 45 with Graves disease. Each CDR3 is given with its conserved first and last residue. A D gene is named only where the DNA matches it firmly. Some rows mark clone size as missing; the rest say once, few, many or name a class of expanded clone.

>TRBD2|many|TRBJ2-3|TRBV7-2
TGTGCCAGTCGGGGGGGAGGAGATACGCAGTATTTT
CASRGGGDTQYF
>TRBD1|-|TRBJ2-7|TRBV19
TGTGCCAGTAGTATAGGACCGGGACAGTCAACCTACGAGCAGTACTTC
CASSIGPGQSTYEQYF
>-|many|TRBJ1-1|TRBV30
TGTGCCTGGAACGCGAACACTGAAGCTTTCTTT
CAWNANTEAFF
>-|-|TRBJ2-3|TRBV9
TGTGCCAGCAGCCCCCGGTCTGAGTGGGCCCGGGGCACAGATACGCAGTATTTT
CASSPRSEWARGTDTQYF
>-|many|TRBJ1-1|TRBV20-1
TGCAGTGCCGAAGCCGAAGCTTTCTTT
CSAEAEAFF
>TRBD1|few|TRBJ1-4|TRBV27
TGTGCCAGCAGTTTATCGAGGGTTGGCGCGGGGGGCAGGGGGGAAAAACTGTTTTTT
CASSLSRVGAGGRGEKLFF
>-|many|TRBJ1-5|TRBV2
TGTGCCAGCCAACAGATTAATAGCAATCAGCCCCAGCATTTT
CASQQINSNQPQHF
>-|-|TRBJ2-5|TRBV27
TGTGCCAGCAGGCCAACCGGGACCGCCGAGACCCAGTACTTC
CASRPTGTAETQYF
>TRBD1|many|TRBJ1-1|TRBV24-1
TGTGCCACCAGTGATACGGGGACAGGTGCCACTGAAGCTTTCTTT
CATSDTGTGATEAFF
>TRBD2|many|TRBJ2-3|TRBV2
TGTGCCAGCAGTGAAGTGTTAGCGGGGAGCACAGATACGCAGTATTTT
CASSEVLAGSTDTQYF
>TRBD2|-|TRBJ2-1|TRBV12-5
TGTGCTAGTGGTAGGGGACTAGCGGGAGGAAATGAGCAGTTCTTC
CASGRGLAGGNEQFF
>-|many|TRBJ2-1|TRBV24-1
TGTGCCACCAGTGGGGGGTATGAGCAGTTCTTC
CATSGGYEQFF
>-|many|TRBJ2-1|TRBV5-1
TGCGCCAGCAGGGACTATCGAAACTACAATGAGCAGTTCTTC
CASRDYRNYNEQFF
>-|many|TRBJ2-2|TRBV7-2
TGTGCCAGCACCTCGGGACTCCCGAACACCGGGGAGCTGTTTTTT
CASTSGLPNTGELFF
>-|many|TRBJ2-1|TRBV20-1
TGCAGTGCTGCGGAGAATTGGTTAAAGTTCTTC
CSAAENWLKFF
>TRBD1|-|TRBJ1-2|TRBV20-1
TGCAGTGCTGGACAGGGGGCGACGCACACCTTC
CSAGQGATHTF
>-|many|TRBJ2-7|TRBV7-9
TGTGCCAGCAGTTCTCGAGGCTACGAGCAGTACTTC
CASSSRGYEQYF
>-|many|TRBJ1-6|TRBV3-1
TGTGCCAGCCGGGGTGGCGGAACTAATTCACCCCTCCACTTT
CASRGGGTNSPLHF
>TRBD2|few|TRBJ2-1|TRBV27
TGTGCCAGCAGTTCCGGACTAGCGGGAGGCCCGCCGTTCTTC
CASSSGLAGGPPFF
>TRBD1|many|TRBJ1-2|TRBV6-1
TGTGCCAGCAGTGAAGCCGTAGGGACAGCAAACTATGGCTACACCTTC
CASSEAVGTANYGYTF
>-|many|TRBJ2-3|TRBV24-1
TGTGCCACCAGTGATCCCTACCTAACAGATACGCAGTATTTT
CATSDPYLTDTQYF